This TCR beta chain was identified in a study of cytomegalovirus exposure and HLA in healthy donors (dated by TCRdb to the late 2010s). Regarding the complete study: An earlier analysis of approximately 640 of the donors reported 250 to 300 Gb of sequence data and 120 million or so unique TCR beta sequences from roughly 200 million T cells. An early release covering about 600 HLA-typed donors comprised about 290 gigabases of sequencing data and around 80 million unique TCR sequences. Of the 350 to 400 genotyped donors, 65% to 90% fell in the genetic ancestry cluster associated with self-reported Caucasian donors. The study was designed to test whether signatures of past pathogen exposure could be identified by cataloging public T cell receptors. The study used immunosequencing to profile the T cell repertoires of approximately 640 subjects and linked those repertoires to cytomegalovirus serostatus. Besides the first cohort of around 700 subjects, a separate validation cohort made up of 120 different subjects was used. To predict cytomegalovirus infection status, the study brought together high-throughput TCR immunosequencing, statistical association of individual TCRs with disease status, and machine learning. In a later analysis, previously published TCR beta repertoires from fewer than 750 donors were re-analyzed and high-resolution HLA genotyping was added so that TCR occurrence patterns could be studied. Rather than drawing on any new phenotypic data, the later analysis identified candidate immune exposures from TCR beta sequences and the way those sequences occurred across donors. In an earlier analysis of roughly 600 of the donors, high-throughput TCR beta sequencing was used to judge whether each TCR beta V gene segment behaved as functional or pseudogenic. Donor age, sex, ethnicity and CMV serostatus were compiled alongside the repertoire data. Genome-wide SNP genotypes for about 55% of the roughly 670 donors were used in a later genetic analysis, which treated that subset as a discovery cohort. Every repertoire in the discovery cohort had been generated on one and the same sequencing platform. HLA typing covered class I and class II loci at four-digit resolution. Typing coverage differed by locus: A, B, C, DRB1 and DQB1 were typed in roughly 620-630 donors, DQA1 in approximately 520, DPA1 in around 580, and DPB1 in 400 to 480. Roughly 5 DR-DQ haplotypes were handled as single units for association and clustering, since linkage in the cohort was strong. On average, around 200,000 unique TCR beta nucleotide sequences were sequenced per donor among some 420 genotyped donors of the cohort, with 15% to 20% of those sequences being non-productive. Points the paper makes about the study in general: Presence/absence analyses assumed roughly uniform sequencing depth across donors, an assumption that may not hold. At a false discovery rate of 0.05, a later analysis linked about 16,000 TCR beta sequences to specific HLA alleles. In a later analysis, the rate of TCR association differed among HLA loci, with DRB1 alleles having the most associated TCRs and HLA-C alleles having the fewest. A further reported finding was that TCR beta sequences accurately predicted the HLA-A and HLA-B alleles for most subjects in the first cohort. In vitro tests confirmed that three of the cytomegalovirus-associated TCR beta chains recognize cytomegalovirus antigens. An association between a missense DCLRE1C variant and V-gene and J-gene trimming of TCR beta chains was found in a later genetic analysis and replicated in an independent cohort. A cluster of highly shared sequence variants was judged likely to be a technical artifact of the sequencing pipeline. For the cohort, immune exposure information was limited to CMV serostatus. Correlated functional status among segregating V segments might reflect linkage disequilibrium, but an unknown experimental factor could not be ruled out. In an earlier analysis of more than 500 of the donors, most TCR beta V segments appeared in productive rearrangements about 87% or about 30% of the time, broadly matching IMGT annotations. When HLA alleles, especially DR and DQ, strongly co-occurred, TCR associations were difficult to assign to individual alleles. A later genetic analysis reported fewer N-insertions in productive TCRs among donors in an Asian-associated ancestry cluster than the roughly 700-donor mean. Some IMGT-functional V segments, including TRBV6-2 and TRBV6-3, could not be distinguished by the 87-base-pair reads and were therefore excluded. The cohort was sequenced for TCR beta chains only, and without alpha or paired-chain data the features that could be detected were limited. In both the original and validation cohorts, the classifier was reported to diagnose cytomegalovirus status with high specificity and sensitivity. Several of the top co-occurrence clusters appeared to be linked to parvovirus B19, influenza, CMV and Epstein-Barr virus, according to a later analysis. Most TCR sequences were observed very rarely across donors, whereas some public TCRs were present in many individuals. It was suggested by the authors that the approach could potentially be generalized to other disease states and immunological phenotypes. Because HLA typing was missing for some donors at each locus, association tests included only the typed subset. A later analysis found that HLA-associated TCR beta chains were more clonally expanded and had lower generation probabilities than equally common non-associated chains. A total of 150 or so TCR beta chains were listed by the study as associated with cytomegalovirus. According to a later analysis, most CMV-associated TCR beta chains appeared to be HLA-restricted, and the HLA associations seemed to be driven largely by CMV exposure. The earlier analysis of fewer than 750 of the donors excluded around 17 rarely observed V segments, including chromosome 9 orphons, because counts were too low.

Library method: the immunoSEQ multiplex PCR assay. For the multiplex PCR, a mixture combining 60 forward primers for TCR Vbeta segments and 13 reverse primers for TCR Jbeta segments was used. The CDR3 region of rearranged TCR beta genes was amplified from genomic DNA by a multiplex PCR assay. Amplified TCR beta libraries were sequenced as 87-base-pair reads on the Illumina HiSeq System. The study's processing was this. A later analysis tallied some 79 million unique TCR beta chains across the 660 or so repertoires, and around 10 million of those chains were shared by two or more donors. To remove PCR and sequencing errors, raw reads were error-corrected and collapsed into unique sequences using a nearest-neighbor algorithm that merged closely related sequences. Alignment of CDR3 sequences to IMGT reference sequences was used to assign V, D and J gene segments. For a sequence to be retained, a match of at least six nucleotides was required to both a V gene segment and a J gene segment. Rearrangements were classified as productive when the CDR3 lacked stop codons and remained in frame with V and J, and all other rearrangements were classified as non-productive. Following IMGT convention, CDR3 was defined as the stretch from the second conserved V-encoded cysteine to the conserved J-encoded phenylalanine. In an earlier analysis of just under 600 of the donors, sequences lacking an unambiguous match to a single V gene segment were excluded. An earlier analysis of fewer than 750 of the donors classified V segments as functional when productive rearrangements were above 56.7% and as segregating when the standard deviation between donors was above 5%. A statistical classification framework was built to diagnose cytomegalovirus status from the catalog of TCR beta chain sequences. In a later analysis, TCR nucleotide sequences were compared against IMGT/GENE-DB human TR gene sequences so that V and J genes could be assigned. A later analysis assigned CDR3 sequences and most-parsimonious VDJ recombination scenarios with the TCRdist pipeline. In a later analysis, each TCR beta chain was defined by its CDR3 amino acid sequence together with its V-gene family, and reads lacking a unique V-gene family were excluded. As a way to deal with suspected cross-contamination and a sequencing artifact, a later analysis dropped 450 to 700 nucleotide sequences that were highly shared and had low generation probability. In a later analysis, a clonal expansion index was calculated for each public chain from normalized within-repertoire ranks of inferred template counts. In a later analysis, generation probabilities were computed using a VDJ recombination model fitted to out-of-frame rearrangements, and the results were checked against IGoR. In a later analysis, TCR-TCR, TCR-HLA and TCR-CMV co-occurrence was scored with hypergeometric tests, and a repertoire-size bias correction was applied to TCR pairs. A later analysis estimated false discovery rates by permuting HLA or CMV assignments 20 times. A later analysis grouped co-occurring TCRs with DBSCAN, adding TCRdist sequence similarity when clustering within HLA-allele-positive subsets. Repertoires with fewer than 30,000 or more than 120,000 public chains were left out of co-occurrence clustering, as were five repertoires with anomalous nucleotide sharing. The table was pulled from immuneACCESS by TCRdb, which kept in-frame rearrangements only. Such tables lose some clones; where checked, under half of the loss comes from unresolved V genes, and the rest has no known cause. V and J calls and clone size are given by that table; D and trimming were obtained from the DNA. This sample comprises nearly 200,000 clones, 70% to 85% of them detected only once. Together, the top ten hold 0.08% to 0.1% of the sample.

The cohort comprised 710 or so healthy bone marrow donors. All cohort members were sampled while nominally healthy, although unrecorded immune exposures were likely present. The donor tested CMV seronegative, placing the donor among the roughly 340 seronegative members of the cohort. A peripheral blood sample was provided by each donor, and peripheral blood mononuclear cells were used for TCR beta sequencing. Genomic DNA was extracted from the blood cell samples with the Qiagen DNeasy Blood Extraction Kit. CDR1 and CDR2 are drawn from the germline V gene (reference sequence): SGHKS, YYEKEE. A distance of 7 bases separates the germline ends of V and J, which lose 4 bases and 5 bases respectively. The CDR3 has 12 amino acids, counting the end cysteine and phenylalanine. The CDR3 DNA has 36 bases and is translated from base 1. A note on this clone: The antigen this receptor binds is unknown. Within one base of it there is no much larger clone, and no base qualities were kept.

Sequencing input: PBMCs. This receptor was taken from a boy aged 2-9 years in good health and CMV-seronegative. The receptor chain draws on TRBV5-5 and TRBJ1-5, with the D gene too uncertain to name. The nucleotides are TGTGCCAGCAGCCTAAAAGATCAGCCCCAGCATTTT. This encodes CASSLKDQPQHF.